Listed below are T cell receptor beta chains from one sample, sequenced in a study of T cell repertoires and leukemia-associated antigens. MiXCR, applied by TCRdb to the 5' RACE reads, yields one record per CDR3 protein. Here the sample spans about 12,000 distinct CDR3 sequences, 35% to 50% being singletons. These receptors are not linked to any known antigen. The sample was CD3+ T cells sorted from blood and cultured. The receptors were gathered from a female donor in good health. Each CDR3 is given without its conserved first and last residue. Clone size, where shown, is once, few, many, or a class for clones that have expanded.

size: NA; V: TRBV29-1; J: TRBJ2-2; CDR3: SVGGHSGELF
size: once; V: TRBV2; J: TRBJ1-3; CDR3: ASSELQAGNTIC
size: medium-sized; V: TRBV4-1; J: TRBJ2-1; CDR3: ASRIWVRVYNEQF
size: medium-sized; V: TRBV10-3; J: TRBJ2-7; CDR3: AISESGQGHEQY
size: few; V: TRBV6-1; J: TRBJ2-7; CDR3: ASSEGQGNSYEQY
size: NA; V: TRBV3-1; J: TRBJ1-2; CDR3: ASSQEGQGHGYT
size: NA; V: TRBV11-2; J: TRBJ1-1; CDR3: ASSPDSRNTEVF
size: NA; V: TRBV29-1; J: TRBJ1-2; CDR3: SVARGQSYT
size: NA; V: TRBV20-1; J: TRBJ2-7; CDR3: SARDLAGVNEQY
size: NA; V: TRBV10-2; J: TRBJ2-1; CDR3: ASSGQLAGYNEQF
size: many; V: TRBV5-1; J: TRBJ2-1; CDR3: ASSRSSSSYNEQF
size: NA; V: TRBV20-1; J: TRBJ1-1; CDR3: SARKPGQVTEAF
size: many; V: TRBV21-1; J: TRBJ2-3; CDR3: ASNPSFELLTDTQY
size: NA; V: TRBV20-1; J: TRBJ2-2; CDR3: SASVQGDAGELF
size: many; V: TRBV5-1; J: TRBJ2-6; CDR3: ASSPLSGSGANVLT
size: many; V: TRBV5-6; J: TRBJ2-5; CDR3: ASSLGARGVETQY
size: many; V: TRBV2; J: TRBJ2-1; CDR3: ASSALAGVNEQF
size: NA; V: TRBV20-1; J: TRBJ2-6; CDR3: SAAGTVKHSGANVLT
size: NA; V: TRBV5-6; J: TRBJ2-5; CDR3: ASSLGLAGSGETQY
size: few; V: TRBV7-9; J: TRBJ2-3; CDR3: AGSLEVLGGTDTQY
size: NA; V: TRBV20-1; J: TRBJ2-1; CDR3: SARVWDEHF
size: NA; V: TRBV10-3; J: TRBJ2-6; CDR3: AIPTGASGANALT
size: NA; V: TRBV5-1; J: TRBJ2-7; CDR3: ASSLRGLAENSYEQY
size: few; V: TRBV7-3; J: TRBJ2-1; CDR3: ASSGGLAASYNEQF
size: many; V: TRBV4-1; J: TRBJ2-2; CDR3: ASSHLKELGELF
size: NA; V: TRBV20-1; J: TRBJ2-1; CDR3: SAKPWRSYNEQF
size: NA; V: TRBV4-1; J: TRBJ2-1; CDR3: ASSLNIDRGLYNEQF
size: NA; V: TRBV6-2/TRBV6-3; J: TRBJ1-1; CDR3: ASSLSGVHTETF
size: many; V: TRBV7-6; J: TRBJ2-7; CDR3: ASSLLLYGHIPNEQY
size: many; V: TRBV20-1; J: TRBJ2-1; CDR3: SAMGLAGNNEQF
size: few; V: TRBV27; J: TRBJ1-2; CDR3: ASSPGGGGGYT
size: few; V: TRBV4-2; J: TRBJ2-1; CDR3: ASSQEGLSKDNEQF
size: NA; V: TRBV29-1; J: TRBJ1-2; CDR3: SVNYGGTGQVYGYT
size: NA; V: TRBV12-3/TRBV12-4; J: TRBJ1-2; CDR3: ASSPGQVYGYT